This passage covers 9 T cell receptor beta chains from one sample sequenced in a study of T cell repertoires in cytomegalovirus infection. What these receptors recognize is not known. TCRdb called the reads again in MiXCR, with one record for every CDR3 protein. In the table there are about 500,000 distinct CDR3 sequences, roughly 34% of which are singletons. Sequencing was performed on cultured PBMCs, taken from culture after CMV antigen stimulation. These receptors came from a human donor in good health (CMV status not recorded). Some clones in this sample may be carry-over from other donors' samples.

The chain is built from TRBV5-1 and TRBJ2-7; 9 bases match TRBD1. The CDR3 loop spans 16 amino acids. The V gene end was trimmed by 3 bases and the J gene end by 2 bases; junction bases not matched to a gene: 9. Germline loops: CDR1 SGHRS, CDR2 YFSETQ. The CDR3 DNA reads TGCGCCAGCAGCTCTAGGGTGGGGACAGGGACCTACGAGCAGTACTTC. This encodes CASSSRVGTGTYEQYF.

This clonotype was detected many times. This chain joins TRBV7-2 and TRBJ2-3; D is uncertain. There are 10 residues in the CDR3. V lost 11 bases and J 10 bases, leaving 13 bases between the germline ends. Germline V CDR1 and CDR2: SGHTA, FQGNSA. CDR3 bases: TGTGCCTGGGGTCACAATGCGCAGTATTTT. This gives the protein CAWGHNAQYF.

This chain links TRBV4-3 with TRBJ2-1; 7 nucleotides align to TRBD2. CDR1 is LGHNA and CDR2 is YSLEER in the germline V gene. The CDR3 consists of 20 residues. V shed 0 bases, J shed 0 bases, and the junction held 14 bases outside the gene matches. DNA for the CDR3: TGCGCCAGCAGCCAAGATAAGGCTAGCGGTCTAAGGCTCTCCTACAATGAGCAGTTCTTC. It codes for CASSQDKASGLRLSYNEQFF.

This chain connects TRBV6-2 or TRBV6-3 to TRBJ2-3; a weak D match, TRBD2 (5 bases). CDR3 size: 15 residues. With 2 bases removed from V and 4 bases from J, the gap between germline ends came to 13 bases. From germline, CDR1 is MNHEY and CDR2 SVGEGT. The CDR3 sequence: CASSYDLAPADTQYF. The CDR3 DNA reads as TGTGCCAGCAGTTACGATCTAGCACCGGCAGATACGCAGTATTTT.

This clonotype appeared many times. This chain connects TRBV7-2 to TRBJ2-3; maybe TRBD2 (6 bases). The ends were cut back, 1 base at V and 5 bases at J, with 25 bases in the middle. The germline CDR1 and CDR2 sequences are SGHTA and FQGNSA. This CDR3 contains 19 residues. Here the CDR3 DNA reads TGTGCCAGCAGCTTAGTATCTCTCGATATGGCGGGGCCGGGAGATACGCAGTATTTT. Translated, it gives CASSLVSLDMAGPGDTQYF.

The CDR3 region is CASSIWSGAGNQPQHF. CDR3 nucleotides: TGTGCCAGTAGTATTTGGTCGGGGGCCGGCAATCAGCCCCAGCATTTT. The chain recombines TRBV19 with TRBJ1-5; the D gene is possibly TRBD1 (6 bases). Germline assignment: CDR1 LNHDA and CDR2 SQIVND (reference sequence). CDR3 length: 16 amino acids. The V gene lost 3 bases and the J gene lost 2 bases, with 14 bases spanning the gap. The full variable domain, with the rest looked up from reference TRBV19 and TRBJ1-5, is DGGITQSPKYLFRKEGQNVTLSCEQNLNHDAMYWYRQDPGQGLRLIYYSQIVNDFQKGDIAEGYSVSREKKESFPLTVTSAQKNPTAFYLCASSIWSGAGNQPQHFGDGTRLSIL.

This clonotype appeared a few times. The CDR3 DNA is TGTGCCAGCAGTTTCCGAAGCGGACAAGAGACCCAGTACTTC. Amino acids: CASSFRSGQETQYF. The rearrangement links TRBV27 to TRBJ2-5; TRBD2 might be the D (5 bases). The CDR3 has 14 residues. Germline CDR1 and CDR2: MNHEY and SMNVEV (reference sequence). Trimming left V 3 bases short and J 2 bases short, with 10 bases between.

This clonotype was counted between two and nine times. J is TRBJ2-7 and V is TRBV6-2 or TRBV6-3; the D is unclear. Per the germline V gene, CDR1 is MNHEY and CDR2 is SVGEGT. This CDR3 has 15 residues. Trimming shortened V by 2 bases and J by 5 bases, and 16 bases separated the two germline ends. The CDR3: CASSYAPPKGNEQYV. As DNA, the CDR3 is TGTGCCAGCAGTTACGCACCGCCGAAAGGCAACGAGCAGTACGTC.

V gene TRBV6-4 combines with J gene TRBJ2-3, with TRBD2 matching 16 bases. The V segment lost 6 bases and the J segment 4 bases; nucleotides outside the gene matches: 1. This CDR3 is built from 15 residues. Germline V gene lookup returns CDR1 MRHNA and CDR2 SNTAGT. The CDR3 is CASSGTSGRADTQYF. The DNA for the CDR3 is TGTGCCAGCAGCGGGACTAGCGGGAGGGCAGATACGCAGTATTTT.